This T cell receptor (beta chain) is from a study of T cell changes during pregnancy in multiple sclerosis (dated by TCRdb to about 2019). Describing the broader study: The study examined how the T cell repertoire changed over the course of pregnancy in women with multiple sclerosis.

To note about this clone: Its antigen remains unidentified. No much larger clonotype is one base removed from it; base qualities were not supplied.

At the junction V is shortened by 9 bases and J by 0 bases, with 17 bases in between. The CDR3 goes from the cysteine to the phenylalanine over 15 residues. This entry keeps only the CDR3 DNA: 45 bases, framed from base 1. Looking up the germline V gene yields CDR1 KGHSH and CDR2 LQKENI. The library came from the immunoSEQ multiplex PCR assay. Imported from immuneACCESS, the table was reduced by TCRdb to in-frame sequences with V and J called. These copies leave out some clones; in studies compared against another copy, an unresolved V gene accounts for under half, and the cause of the remainder is not known. Recorded for this sample are 35,000 to 50,000 clones; around 89% of them occurred a single time. Over 1% of the sample belongs to the ten largest clones.

The sequence was collected from a female donor with multiple sclerosis, enrolled in a pregnancy study. In this chain, TRBV18 is recombined with TRBJ2-5, with a weak D call of TRBD1 (6 bases match). The sample in question was CD4+ T cells from peripheral blood mononuclear cells, obtained after pregnancy. The CDR3 sequence is CASSKKPGDQETQYF. At the DNA level, the sequence is TGTGCCAGTTCGAAAAAACCAGGGGACCAAGAGACCCAGTACTTC.